The subject of this entry is one T cell receptor beta chain. The data were obtained in a study of T cells after yellow fever vaccination. CDR3 length: 14 amino acids. Trimming pared 2 bases from V and 8 bases from J, leaving 15 bases between. From the 5' RACE reads, TCRdb called clonotypes with MiXCR, one entry per CDR3 protein. This table holds 150,000 or so distinct CDR3 sequences, 6% to 7.5% found once. The material sequenced was CD4+ T cells sorted from PBMCs, taken 5 to 6 days after the first yellow fever vaccination. The receptor was derived from a man aged 18 to 30 who received the YFV17D yellow fever vaccine. V gene TRBV12-3 or TRBV12-4 combines with J gene TRBJ1-1, with a possible D match to TRBD1 (5 bases). The DNA for the CDR3 is TGTGCCAGCAGTTTAATCAGGGCAGGTGGAGAAGCTTTCTTT. Residues: CASSLIRAGGEAFF.